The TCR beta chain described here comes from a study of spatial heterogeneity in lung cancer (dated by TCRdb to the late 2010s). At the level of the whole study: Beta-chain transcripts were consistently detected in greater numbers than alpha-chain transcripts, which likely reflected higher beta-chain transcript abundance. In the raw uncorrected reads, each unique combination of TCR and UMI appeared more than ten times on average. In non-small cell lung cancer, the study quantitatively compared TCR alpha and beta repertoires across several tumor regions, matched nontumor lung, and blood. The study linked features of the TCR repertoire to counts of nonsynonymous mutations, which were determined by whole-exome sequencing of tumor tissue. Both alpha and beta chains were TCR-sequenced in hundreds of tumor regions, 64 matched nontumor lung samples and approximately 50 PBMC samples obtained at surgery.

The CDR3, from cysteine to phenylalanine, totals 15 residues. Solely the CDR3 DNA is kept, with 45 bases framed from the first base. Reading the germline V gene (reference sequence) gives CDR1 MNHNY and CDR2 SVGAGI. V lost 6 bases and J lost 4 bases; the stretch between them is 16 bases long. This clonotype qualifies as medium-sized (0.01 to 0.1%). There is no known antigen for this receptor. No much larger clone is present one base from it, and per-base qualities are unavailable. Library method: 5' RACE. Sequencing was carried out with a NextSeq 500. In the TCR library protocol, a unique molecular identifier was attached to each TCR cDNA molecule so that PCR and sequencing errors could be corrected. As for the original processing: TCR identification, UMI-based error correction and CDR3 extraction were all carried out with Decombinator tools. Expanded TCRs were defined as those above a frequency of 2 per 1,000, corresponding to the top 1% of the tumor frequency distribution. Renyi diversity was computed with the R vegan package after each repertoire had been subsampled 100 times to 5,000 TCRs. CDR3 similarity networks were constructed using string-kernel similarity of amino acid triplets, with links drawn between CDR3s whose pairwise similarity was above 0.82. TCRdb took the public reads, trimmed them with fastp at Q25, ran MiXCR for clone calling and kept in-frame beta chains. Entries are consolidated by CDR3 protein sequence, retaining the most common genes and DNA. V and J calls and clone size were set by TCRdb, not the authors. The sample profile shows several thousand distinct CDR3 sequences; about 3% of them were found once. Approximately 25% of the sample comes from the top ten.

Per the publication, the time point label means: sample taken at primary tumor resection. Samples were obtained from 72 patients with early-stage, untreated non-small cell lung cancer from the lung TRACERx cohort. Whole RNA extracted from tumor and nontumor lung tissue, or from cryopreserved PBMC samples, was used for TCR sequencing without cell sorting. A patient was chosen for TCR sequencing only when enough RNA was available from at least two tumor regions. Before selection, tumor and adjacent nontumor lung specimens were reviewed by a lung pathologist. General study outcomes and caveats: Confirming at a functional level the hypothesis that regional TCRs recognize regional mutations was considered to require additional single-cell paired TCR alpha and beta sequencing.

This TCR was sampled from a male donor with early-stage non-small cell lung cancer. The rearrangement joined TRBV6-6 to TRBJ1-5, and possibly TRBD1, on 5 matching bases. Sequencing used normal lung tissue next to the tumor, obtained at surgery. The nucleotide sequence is TGTGCCAGCAGCCCAGTTAGGGGAGGAAATCAGCCCCAGCATTTT. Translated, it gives CASSPVRGGNQPQHF.